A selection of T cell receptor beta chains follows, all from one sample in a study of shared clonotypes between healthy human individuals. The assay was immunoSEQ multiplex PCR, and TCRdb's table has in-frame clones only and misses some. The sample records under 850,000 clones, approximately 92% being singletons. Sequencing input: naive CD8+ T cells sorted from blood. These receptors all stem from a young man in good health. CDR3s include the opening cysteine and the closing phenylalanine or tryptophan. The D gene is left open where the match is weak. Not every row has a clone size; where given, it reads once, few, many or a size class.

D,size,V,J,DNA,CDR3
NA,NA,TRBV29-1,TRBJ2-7,TGCAGCGTTGAAGATCCGTCGAACTACGAGCAGTACTTC,CSVEDPSNYEQYF
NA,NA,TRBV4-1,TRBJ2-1,TGCGCCAGCAGCCAAGTATCCGTTTACAATGAGCAGTTCTTC,CASSQVSVYNEQFF
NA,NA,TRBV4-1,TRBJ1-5,TGCGCCAGCAGCCAAGCTCACGGTCCGGGTCAGCCCCAGCATTTT,CASSQAHGPGQPQHF
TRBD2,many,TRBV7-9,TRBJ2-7,TGTGCCAGCAGCTCCCCCAAGAGGGCGGGAGAGGTCTACGAGCAGTACTTC,CASSSPKRAGEVYEQYF
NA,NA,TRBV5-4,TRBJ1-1,TGTGCCAGCAGCTTGTCCTGGGGGCAGGGGACTGAAGCTTTCTTT,CASSLSWGQGTEAFF
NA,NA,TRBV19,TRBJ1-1,TGTGCCAGTAGTATAGAGTCTGGTACTGAAGCTTTCTTT,CASSIESGTEAFF
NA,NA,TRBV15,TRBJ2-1,TGTGCCACCAGCAGAGATTGGACAGAGTCGCGATTATACAATGAGCAGTTCTTC,CATSRDWTESRLYNEQFF
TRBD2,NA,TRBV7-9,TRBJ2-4,TGTGCCAGCAGCTCCGGGAGCGGGGTAACCAAAAACATTCAGTACTTC,CASSSGSGVTKNIQYF
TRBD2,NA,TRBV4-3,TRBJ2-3,TGCGCCAGCAGCCAAGATTGGGGACTAGCGACCACAGATACGCAGTATTTT,CASSQDWGLATTDTQYF
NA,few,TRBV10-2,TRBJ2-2,TGCGCCAGCAGTGCATATAACACCGGGGAGCTGTTTTTT,CASSAYNTGELFF
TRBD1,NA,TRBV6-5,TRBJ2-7,TGTGCCAGCAGTTACGGGACAGGGAGTGAGCAGTACTTC,CASSYGTGSEQYF